The subject of this entry is one T cell receptor (beta chain). The antigen remains unidentified. Both 60 Vbeta primers and 13 Jbeta primers went into the PCR. Sequenced by immunoSEQ multiplex PCR; TCRdb stores in-frame clones only, minus some. Among approximately 170,000 clones listed, around 84% were seen once. The sample is drawn from a study of cytomegalovirus exposure and HLA in healthy donors. Study-wide context: The Caucasian-associated ancestry cluster held roughly 78% of a few hundred genotyped donors. The study, taken as a whole, reports: In a later analysis, a missense DCLRE1C variant was linked to TCR beta V- and J-gene trimming.

The CDR3 runs 17 residues. The V gene end was trimmed by 1 base and the J gene end by 5 bases; junction bases not matched to a gene: 6. The V gene's germline CDR1 is SEHNR and CDR2 FQNEAQ (reference sequence). The J gene is TRBJ1-6, the V gene TRBV7-9, with TRBD1 identical over 9 bases. The source material was PBMCs. The sequence was collected from a boy aged 2 to 9 in good health and CMV-seronegative. In DNA form, the CDR3 reads TGTGCCAGCAGCTTAGGGGACAGGGCAGACAATAATTCACCCCTCCACTTT. This codes for CASSLGDRADNNSPLHF. The variable domain in full, with the rest retrieved from reference TRBV7-9 and TRBJ1-6, is DTGVSQNPRHKITKRGQNVTFRCDPISEHNRLYWYRQTLGQGPEFLTYFQNEAQLEKSRLLSDRFSAERPKGSFSTLEIQRTEQGDSAMYLCASSLGDRADNNSPLHFGNGTRLTVT.